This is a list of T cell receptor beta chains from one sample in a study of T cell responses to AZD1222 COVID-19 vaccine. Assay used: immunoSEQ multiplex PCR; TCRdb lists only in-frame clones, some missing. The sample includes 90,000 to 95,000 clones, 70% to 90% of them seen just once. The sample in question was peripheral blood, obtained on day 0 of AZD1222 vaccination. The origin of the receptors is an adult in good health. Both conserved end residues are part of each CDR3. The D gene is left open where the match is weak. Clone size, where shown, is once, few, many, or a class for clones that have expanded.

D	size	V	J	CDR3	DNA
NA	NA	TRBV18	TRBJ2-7	CASSPISREQYF	TGTGCCAGCTCACCAATCAGTCGGGAGCAGTACTTC
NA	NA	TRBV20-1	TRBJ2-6	CSASHRGQRSGANVLTF	TGCAGTGCTAGTCACCGTGGCCAACGCTCTGGGGCCAACGTCCTGACTTTC
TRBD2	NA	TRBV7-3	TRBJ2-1	CASSPAAGVNEQFF	TGTGCCAGCTCCCCAGCAGCGGGAGTCAATGAGCAGTTCTTC
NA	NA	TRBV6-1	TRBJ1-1	CASSEDGHINTEAFF	TGTGCCAGCAGTGAAGACGGTCACATCAACACTGAAGCTTTCTTT
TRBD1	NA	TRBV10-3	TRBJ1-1	CAAQGASGNTEAFF	TGTGCCGCACAGGGGGCCAGCGGGAACACTGAAGCTTTCTTT
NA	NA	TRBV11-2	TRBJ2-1	CASAQQGYNEQFF	TGTGCCAGCGCCCAACAGGGTTACAATGAGCAGTTCTTC
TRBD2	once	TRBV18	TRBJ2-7	CASSQSSGPPAQYF	TGTGCCAGCTCGCAGTCTAGCGGCCCGCCAGCGCAGTACTTC
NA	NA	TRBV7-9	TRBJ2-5	CASSQPWEARAPETQYF	TGTGCCAGCAGCCAACCCTGGGAGGCACGAGCCCCAGAGACCCAGTACTTC
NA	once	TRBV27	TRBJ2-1	CASIPSWGSSYNEQFF	TGTGCCAGCATACCCTCCTGGGGGAGCTCCTACAATGAGCAGTTCTTC
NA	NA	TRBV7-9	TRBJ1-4	CASSQGRGTTNEKLFF	TGTGCCAGCAGCCAAGGGAGGGGAACAACTAATGAAAAACTGTTTTTT
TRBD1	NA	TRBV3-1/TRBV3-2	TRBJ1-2	CASSRTGGNYGYTF	TGTGCCAGCAGCCGGACAGGGGGGAACTATGGCTACACCTTC
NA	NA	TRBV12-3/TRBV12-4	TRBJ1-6	CACGGTYNSPLHF	TGTGCCTGCGGGGGCACCTATAATTCACCCCTCCACTTT
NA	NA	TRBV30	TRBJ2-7	CAWSVLVGPSEQYF	TGTGCCTGGAGTGTACTGGTGGGACCATCCGAGCAGTACTTC
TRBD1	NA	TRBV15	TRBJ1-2	CATSRGTGTVYTF	TGTGCCACCAGCAGAGGGACAGGGACGGTATACACCTTC
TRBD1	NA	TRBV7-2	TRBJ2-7	CASSVGMGQGYEQYF	TGTGCCAGCAGCGTGGGGATGGGACAGGGCTACGAGCAGTACTTC
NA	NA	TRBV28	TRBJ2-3	CATKLGGRDTQYF	TGTGCCACCAAGTTGGGGGGCAGAGATACGCAGTATTTT
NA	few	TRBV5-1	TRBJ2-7	CASSLMPGTVYEQYF	TGCGCCAGCAGCTTGATGCCAGGGACGGTATACGAGCAGTACTTC
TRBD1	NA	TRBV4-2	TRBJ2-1	CASSQVGAKGQISSYNEQFF	TGTGCCAGCAGCCAAGTAGGGGCCAAGGGACAGATTTCCTCCTACAATGAGCAGTTCTTC
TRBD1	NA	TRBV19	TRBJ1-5	CASSITGGKGQPQHF	TGTGCCAGTAGTATAACAGGGGGAAAGGGGCAGCCCCAGCATTTT
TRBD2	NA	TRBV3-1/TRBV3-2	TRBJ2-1	CASSRSGRRNNEQFF	TGTGCCAGCAGTCGTAGCGGGAGGAGGAACAATGAGCAGTTCTTC
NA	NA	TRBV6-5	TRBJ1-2	CASRSGFYGYTF	TGTGCCAGCAGATCAGGGTTCTATGGCTACACCTTC
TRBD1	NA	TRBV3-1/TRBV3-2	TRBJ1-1	CASSHGQAEAFF	TGTGCCAGCAGCCACGGACAGGCTGAAGCTTTCTTT
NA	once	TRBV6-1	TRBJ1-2	CASSENDRSWGYTF	TGTGCCAGCAGTGAAAACGATCGGTCCTGGGGCTACACCTTC
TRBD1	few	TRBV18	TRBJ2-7	CASSPGQGTYEQYF	TGTGCCAGCTCACCGGGACAGGGGACCTACGAGCAGTACTTC
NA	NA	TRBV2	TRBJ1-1	CASSITRTANTEAFF	TGTGCCAGCAGTATAACCAGGACAGCTAACACTGAAGCTTTCTTT
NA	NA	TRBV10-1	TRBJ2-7	CASSESSYEQYF	TGCGCCAGCAGTGAGTCTTCCTACGAGCAGTACTTC
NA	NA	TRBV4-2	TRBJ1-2	CASSQESPRGGGNYGYTF	TGTGCCAGCAGCCAAGAAAGTCCGAGGGGCGGCGGAAACTATGGCTACACCTTC
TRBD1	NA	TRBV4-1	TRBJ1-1	CASSQAFQGTGGRTEAFF	TGCGCCAGCAGCCAAGCTTTTCAAGGGACAGGGGGCAGGACTGAAGCTTTCTTT
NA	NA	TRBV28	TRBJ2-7	CASSSVAPYEQYF	TGTGCCAGCAGTTCGGTTGCCCCCTACGAGCAGTACTTC
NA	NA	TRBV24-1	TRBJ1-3	CATSVRIRPSGNTIYF	TGTGCCACCAGTGTACGGATCAGACCCTCTGGAAACACCATATATTTT
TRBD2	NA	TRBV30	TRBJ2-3	CAWRGLAGVVTQYF	TGTGCCTGGAGGGGACTAGCGGGAGTTGTGACGCAGTATTTT
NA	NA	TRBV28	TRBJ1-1	CASSLGGAGGTEAFF	TGTGCCAGCAGTTTGGGGGGGGCTGGGGGCACTGAAGCTTTCTTT
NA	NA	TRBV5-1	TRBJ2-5	CASSNRVGETQYF	TGCGCCAGCAGCAACAGGGTTGGAGAGACCCAGTACTTC
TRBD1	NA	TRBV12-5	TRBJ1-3	CASGWTVAGGVRSGNTIYF	TGTGCTAGTGGTTGGACGGTGGCAGGGGGCGTCCGCTCTGGAAACACCATATATTTT
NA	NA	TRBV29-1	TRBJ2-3	CSVKLVDTDTQYF	TGCAGCGTCAAATTAGTGGATACAGATACGCAGTATTTT
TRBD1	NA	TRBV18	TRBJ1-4	CASTQGASEKLFF	TGTGCCAGCACTCAGGGGGCGTCTGAAAAACTGTTTTTT
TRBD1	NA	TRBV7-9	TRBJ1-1	CASSLGQPNTEAFF	TGTGCCAGCAGCTTGGGACAGCCGAACACTGAAGCTTTCTTT
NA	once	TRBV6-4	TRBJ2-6	CASTRDGSSGANVLTF	TGTGCCAGCACTAGGGACGGTAGCTCTGGGGCCAACGTCCTGACTTTC
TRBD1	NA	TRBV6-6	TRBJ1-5	CASSYSDRANQPQHF	TGTGCCAGCAGTTACTCTGACAGGGCCAATCAGCCCCAGCATTTT
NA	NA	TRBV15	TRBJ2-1	CATSRDKAGYNEQFF	TGTGCCACCAGCAGAGATAAAGCAGGCTACAATGAGCAGTTCTTC
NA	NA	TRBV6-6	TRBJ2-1	CASTYTDNEQFF	TGTGCCAGCACCTACACGGATAATGAGCAGTTCTTC
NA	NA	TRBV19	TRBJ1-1	CASSIWGTEAFF	TGTGCCAGTAGTATTTGGGGGACTGAAGCTTTCTTT
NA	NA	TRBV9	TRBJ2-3	CASSVGPGALTDTQYF	TGTGCCAGCAGCGTAGGACCCGGGGCGCTCACAGATACGCAGTATTTT
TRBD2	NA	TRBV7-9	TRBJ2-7	CASSLAASGRAVRFYEQYF	TGTGCCAGCAGCTTAGCTGCTAGCGGGAGGGCCGTGCGATTCTACGAGCAGTACTTC
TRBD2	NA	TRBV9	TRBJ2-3	CASSVVLAGGTDTQYF	TGTGCCAGCAGCGTAGTTCTAGCGGGAGGCACAGATACGCAGTATTTT
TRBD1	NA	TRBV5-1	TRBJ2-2	CASSNTGTGSYGELFF	TGCGCCAGCAGTAATACCGGGACAGGGAGTTACGGGGAGCTGTTTTTT
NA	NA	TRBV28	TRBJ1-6	CATRTLHSPLHF	TGTGCCACTAGGACTCTTCATTCACCCCTCCACTTT
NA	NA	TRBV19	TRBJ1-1	CASTIGENTEAFF	TGTGCCAGTACCATCGGGGAAAACACTGAAGCTTTCTTT
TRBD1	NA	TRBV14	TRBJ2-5	CASSLGQASRYF	TGTGCCAGCAGCCTGGGACAGGCCTCGCGGTACTTC